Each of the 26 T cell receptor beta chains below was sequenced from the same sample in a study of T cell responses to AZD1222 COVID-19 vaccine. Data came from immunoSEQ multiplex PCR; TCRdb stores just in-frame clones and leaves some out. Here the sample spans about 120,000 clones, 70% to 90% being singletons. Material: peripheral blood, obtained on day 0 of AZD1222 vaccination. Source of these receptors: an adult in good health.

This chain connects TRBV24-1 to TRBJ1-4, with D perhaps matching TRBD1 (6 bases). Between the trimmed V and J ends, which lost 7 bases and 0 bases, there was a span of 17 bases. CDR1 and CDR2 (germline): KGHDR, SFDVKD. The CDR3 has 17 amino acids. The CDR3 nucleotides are TGTGCCACCAGCGGTGGGGGCTCGGGGGCAACTAATGAAAAACTGTTTTTT. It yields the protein CATSGGGSGATNEKLFF.

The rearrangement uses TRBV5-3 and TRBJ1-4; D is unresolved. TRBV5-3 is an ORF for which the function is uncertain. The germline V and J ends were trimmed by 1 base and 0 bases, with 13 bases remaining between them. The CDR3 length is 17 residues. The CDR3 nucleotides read TGTGCCAGAAGCTTGCTAGTCAGGCATGCAACTAATGAAAAACTGTTTTTT. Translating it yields CARSLLVRHATNEKLFF.

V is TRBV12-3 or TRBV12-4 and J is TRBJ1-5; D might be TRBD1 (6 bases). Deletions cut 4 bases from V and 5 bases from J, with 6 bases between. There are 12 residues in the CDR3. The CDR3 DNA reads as TGTGCCAGCAGTTCAGGGGATCAGCCCCAGCATTTT. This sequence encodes CASSSGDQPQHF.

The CDR3 loop reads CASNNNRDTGQYF. The CDR3 region has the DNA TGTGCCAGCAATAATAACAGAGACACGGGGCAGTACTTC. The chain employs TRBV12-3 or TRBV12-4 and TRBJ2-7; D remains unclear. This CDR3 comprises 13 residues. Trimming removed 7 bases at V and 9 bases at J, with 19 bases between.

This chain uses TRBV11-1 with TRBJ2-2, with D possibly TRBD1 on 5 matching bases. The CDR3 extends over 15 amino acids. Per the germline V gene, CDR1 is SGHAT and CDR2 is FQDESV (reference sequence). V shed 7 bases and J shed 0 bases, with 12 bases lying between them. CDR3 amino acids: CASTKGQTNTGELFF. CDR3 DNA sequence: TGTGCCAGCACCAAGGGGCAGACGAACACCGGGGAGCTGTTTTTT.

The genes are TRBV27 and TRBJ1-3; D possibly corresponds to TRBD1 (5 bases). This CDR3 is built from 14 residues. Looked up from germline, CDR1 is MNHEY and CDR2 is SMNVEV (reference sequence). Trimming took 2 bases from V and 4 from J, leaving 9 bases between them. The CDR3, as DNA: TGTGCCAGCAGTTTAAGGCAGGGCGGAAACACCATATATTTT. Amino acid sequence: CASSLRQGGNTIYF.

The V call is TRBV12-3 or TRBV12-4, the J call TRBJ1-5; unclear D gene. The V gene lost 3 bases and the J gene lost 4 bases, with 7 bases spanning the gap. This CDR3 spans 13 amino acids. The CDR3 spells CASSFSGNQPQHF. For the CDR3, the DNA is TGTGCCAGCAGTTTCTCCGGAAATCAGCCCCAGCATTTT.

The CDR3 protein is CASSTIMGDEKLFF. As DNA, the CDR3 is TGTGCCAGCAGCACCATCATGGGGGATGAAAAACTGTTTTTT. This chain joins TRBV3-1 (or the pseudogene TRBV3-2) and TRBJ1-4, with D tentatively TRBD1 (5 bases). V was cut by 5 bases and J by 6 bases, with 13 bases left in between. Germline assignment: CDR1 LGHDT and CDR2 YNNKEL (reference sequence). The CDR3 is 14 amino acids.

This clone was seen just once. Here the CDR3 DNA reads TGCGCCAGCAGCCGAGACAGGGAATCCTACGAGCAGTACTTC. Its translation is CASSRDRESYEQYF. The V and J genes are TRBV4-3 and TRBJ2-7, with 7 bases identical to TRBD1. The CDR3 runs 14 residues. Germline V CDR1 and CDR2: LGHNA, YSLEER. With V trimmed by 4 bases and J by 1 base, 4 bases remained unmatched.

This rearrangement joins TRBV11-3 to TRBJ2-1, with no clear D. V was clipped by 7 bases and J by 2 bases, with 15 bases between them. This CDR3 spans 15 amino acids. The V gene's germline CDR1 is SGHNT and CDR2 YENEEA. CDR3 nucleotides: TGTGCCAGCACCGATCCCCTGGGCCCCTACAATGAGCAGTTCTTC. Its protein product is CASTDPLGPYNEQFF.

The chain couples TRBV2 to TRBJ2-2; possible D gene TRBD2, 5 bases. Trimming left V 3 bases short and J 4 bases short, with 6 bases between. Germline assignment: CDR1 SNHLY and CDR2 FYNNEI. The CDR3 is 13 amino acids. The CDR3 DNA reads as TGTGCCAGCAGTGACCGGGGCACCGGGGAGCTGTTTTTT. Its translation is CASSDRGTGELFF.

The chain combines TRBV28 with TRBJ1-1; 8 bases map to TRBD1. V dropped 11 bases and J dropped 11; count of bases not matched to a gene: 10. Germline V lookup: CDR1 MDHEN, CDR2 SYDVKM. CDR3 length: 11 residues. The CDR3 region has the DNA TGTGCCGGAAGACAGGGGTCGAGGGCTTTCTTT. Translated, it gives CAGRQGSRAFF.

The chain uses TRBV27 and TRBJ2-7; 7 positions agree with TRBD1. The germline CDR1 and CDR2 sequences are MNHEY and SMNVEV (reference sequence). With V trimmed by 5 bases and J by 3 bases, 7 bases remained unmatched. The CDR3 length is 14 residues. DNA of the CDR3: TGTGCCAGCAGTACACTTCGACAGGGCTACGAGCAGTACTTC. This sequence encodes CASSTLRQGYEQYF.

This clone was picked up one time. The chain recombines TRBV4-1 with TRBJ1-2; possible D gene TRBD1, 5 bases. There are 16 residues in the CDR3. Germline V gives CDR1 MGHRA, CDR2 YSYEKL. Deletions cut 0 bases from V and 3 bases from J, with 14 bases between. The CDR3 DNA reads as TGCGCCAGCAGCCAAGATTCGGCAGGGAGGGACTATGGCTACACCTTC. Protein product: CASSQDSAGRDYGYTF.

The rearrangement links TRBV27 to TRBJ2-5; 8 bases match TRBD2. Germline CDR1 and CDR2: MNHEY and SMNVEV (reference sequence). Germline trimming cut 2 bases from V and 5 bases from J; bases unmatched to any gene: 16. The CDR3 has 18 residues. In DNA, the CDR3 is TGTGCCAGCAGTTTAAGCCCCCCGGGAGGGTGGCGCCAGGAGACCCAGTACTTC. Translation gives CASSLSPPGGWRQETQYF.

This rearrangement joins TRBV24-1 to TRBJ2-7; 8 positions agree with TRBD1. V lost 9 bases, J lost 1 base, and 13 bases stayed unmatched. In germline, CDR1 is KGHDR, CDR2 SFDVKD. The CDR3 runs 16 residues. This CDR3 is CATGGGGTGDSYEQYF. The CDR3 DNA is TGTGCCACCGGGGGCGGTGGGACAGGCGATTCCTACGAGCAGTACTTC.

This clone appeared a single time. The CDR3 loop is CASSRDGTTDTQYF. Here the CDR3 DNA reads TGTGCCAGCAGCCGGGACGGTACCACAGATACGCAGTATTTT. The V and J genes are TRBV28 and TRBJ2-3; D is tentatively TRBD1 or TRBD2 (5 bases each). The CDR3 contains 14 residues. Germline-derived CDR1 and CDR2 are MDHEN and SYDVKM. Trimming removed 6 bases at V and 2 bases at J, with 12 bases between.

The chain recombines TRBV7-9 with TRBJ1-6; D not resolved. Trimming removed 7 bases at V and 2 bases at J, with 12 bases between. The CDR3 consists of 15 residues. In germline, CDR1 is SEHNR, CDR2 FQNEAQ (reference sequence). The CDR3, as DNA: TGTGCCAGCACCTTTCAGGATCCCTATAATTCACCCCTCCACTTT. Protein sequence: CASTFQDPYNSPLHF.

DNA for the CDR3: TGTGCCAGTAGTATAAATTACAGGGCAGAGACCCAGTACTTC. Amino acids: CASSINYRAETQYF. V gene TRBV19 combines with J gene TRBJ2-5, with D perhaps TRBD1 (6 bases). The CDR3 spans 14 residues. The germline V and J ends were trimmed by 2 bases and 4 bases, with 11 bases remaining between them. The germline gives CDR1 LNHDA, CDR2 SQIVND (reference sequence).

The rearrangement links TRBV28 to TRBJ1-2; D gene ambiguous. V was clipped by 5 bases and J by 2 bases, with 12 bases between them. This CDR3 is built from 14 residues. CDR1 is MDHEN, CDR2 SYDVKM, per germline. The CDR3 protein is CASSTRTRNYGYTF. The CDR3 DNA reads TGTGCCAGCAGTACACGGACGCGGAACTATGGCTACACCTTC.

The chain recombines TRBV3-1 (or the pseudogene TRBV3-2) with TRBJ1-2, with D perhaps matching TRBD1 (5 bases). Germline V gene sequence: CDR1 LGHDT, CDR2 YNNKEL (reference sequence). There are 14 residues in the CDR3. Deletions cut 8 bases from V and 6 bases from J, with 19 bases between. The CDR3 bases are TGTGCCAGCGGCCGCTCAAAGACAGCCGATGGCTACACCTTC. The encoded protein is CASGRSKTADGYTF.

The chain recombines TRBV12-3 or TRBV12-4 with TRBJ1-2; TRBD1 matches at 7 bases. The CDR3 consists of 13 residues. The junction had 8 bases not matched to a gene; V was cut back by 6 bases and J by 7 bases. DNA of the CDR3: TGTGCCAGCAGCTTGGGAGGGGGCCTTGGCTACACCTTC. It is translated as CASSLGGGLGYTF.

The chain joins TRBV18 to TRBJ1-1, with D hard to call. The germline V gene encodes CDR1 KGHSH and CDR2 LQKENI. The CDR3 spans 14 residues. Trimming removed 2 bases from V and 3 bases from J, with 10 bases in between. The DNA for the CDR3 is TGTGCCAGCTCACCAAGTGTCCGGGACACTGAAGCTTTCTTT. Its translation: CASSPSVRDTEAFF.

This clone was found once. This chain's CDR3 is CASSEQLNTEAFF. The CDR3 DNA reads as TGTGCCAGCAGCGAACAGCTCAACACTGAAGCTTTCTTT. The chain recombines TRBV9 with TRBJ1-1; D unclear. The ends were cut back, 3 bases at V and 2 bases at J, with 8 bases in the middle. The CDR3 extends over 13 amino acids. Looked up from germline, CDR1 is SGDLS and CDR2 is YYNGEE.

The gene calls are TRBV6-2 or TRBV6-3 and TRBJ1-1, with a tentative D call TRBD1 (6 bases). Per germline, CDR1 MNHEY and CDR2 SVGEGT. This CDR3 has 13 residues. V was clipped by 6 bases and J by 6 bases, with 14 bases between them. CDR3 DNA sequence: TGTGCCAGCAGCAGCTCCCGGACAGCTGAAGCTTTCTTT. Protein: CASSSSRTAEAFF.

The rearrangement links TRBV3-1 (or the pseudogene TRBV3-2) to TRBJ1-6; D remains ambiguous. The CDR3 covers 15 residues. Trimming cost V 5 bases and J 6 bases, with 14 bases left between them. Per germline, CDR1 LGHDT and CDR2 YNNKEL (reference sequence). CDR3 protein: CASSERTATNSPLHF. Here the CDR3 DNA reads TGTGCCAGCAGCGAACGGACGGCTACTAATTCACCCCTCCACTTT.